This passage covers 11 T cell receptor beta chains from one sample sequenced in a study of PD-1 blockade in classical Hodgkin lymphoma. Time point: newly diagnosed, previously untreated cHL patient sample. Researchers report purifying CD4+ T cells from thawed PBMCs by magnetic negative selection. Clones were sequenced by immunoSEQ multiplex PCR, and TCRdb holds only the in-frame ones, with some missing. The data hold tens of thousands of clones, with 75% to 90% observed a single time. The sample taken for sequencing was CD4+ T cells from blood. These receptors came from a human donor with classical Hodgkin lymphoma.

The chain links TRBV7-7 to TRBJ2-1, with D perhaps TRBD1 or TRBD2 (5 bases each). The CDR3 length is 13 residues. V shed 5 bases and J shed 8 bases, with 13 bases lying between them. Per the germline V gene, CDR1 is SSHAT and CDR2 is FNYEAQ (reference sequence). CDR3 residues: CASSTDGTDEQFF. For the CDR3, the DNA is TGTGCCAGCAGCACTGACGGGACGGATGAGCAGTTCTTC.

This clone was counted once. The chain links TRBV7-2 to TRBJ1-2; no definite D call. Germline CDR1 reads SGHTA; CDR2 reads FQGNSA. V lost 2 bases and J 2 bases, leaving 15 bases between the germline ends. This CDR3 contains 16 residues. For the CDR3, the DNA is TGTGCCAGCAGCTTACCCGGGAGGCAATCAAACTATGGCTACACCTTC. Amino acids: CASSLPGRQSNYGYTF. Looking up the rest from reference TRBV7-2 and TRBJ1-2 gives the full variable domain: GAGVSQSPSNKVTEKGKDVELRCDPISGHTALYWYRQSLGQGLEFLIYFQGNSAPDKSGLPSDRFSAERTGGSVSTLTIQRTQQEDSAVYLCASSLPGRQSNYGYTFGSGTRLTVV.

The rearrangement links TRBV19 to TRBJ1-1; D call uncertain. The germline V gene encodes CDR1 LNHDA and CDR2 SQIVND (reference sequence). V was trimmed by 4 bases and J by 4 bases, leaving 10 bases between them. This CDR3 comprises 13 residues. CDR3: CASSKSSITEAFF. DNA for the CDR3: TGTGCCAGTAGTAAGTCGAGTATCACTGAAGCTTTCTTT.

The V gene is TRBV5-1, the J gene TRBJ2-3, with 8 bases lining up with TRBD2. The germline gives CDR1 SGHRS, CDR2 YFSETQ. The CDR3 totals 14 residues. Losses at the gene ends were 8 bases for V and 8 bases for J; bases not matched to a gene: 13. The CDR3 sequence: CASGTRAIGGTQYF. For the CDR3, the DNA is TGCGCCAGTGGGACTAGGGCGATCGGGGGTACGCAGTATTTT.

DNA for the CDR3: TGTGCCTCCTATCGGGGGGCCAACGTCCTGACTTTC. It is translated as CASYRGANVLTF. This rearrangement joins TRBV30 to TRBJ2-6; D gene uncertain. V was cut by 7 bases and J by 4 bases, with 8 bases left in between. This CDR3 is 12 amino acids long. Germline values: CDR1 GTSNPN, CDR2 SVGIG (reference sequence).

This clone was counted a few times. This chain uses TRBV19 with TRBJ1-5; no firm D call. Germline V lookup: CDR1 LNHDA, CDR2 SQIVND (reference sequence). The CDR3 is 14 residues long. The germline V and J ends were trimmed by 3 bases and 2 bases, with 8 bases remaining between them. The CDR3, as DNA: TGTGCCAGTAGTATTGGTTGGGGCAATCAGCCCCAGCATTTT. Translation: CASSIGWGNQPQHF.

This chain joins TRBV4-3 and TRBJ2-7; possible D gene TRBD1, 7 bases. Germline V gene sequence: CDR1 LGHNA, CDR2 YSLEER. The CDR3 covers 18 residues. Trimming removed 0 bases at V and 4 bases at J, with 22 bases between. CDR3 protein: CASSQDWDRRVGGYEQYF. The CDR3 nucleotides read TGCGCCAGCAGCCAAGATTGGGACAGAAGGGTCGGAGGGTACGAGCAGTACTTC.

The rearrangement uses TRBV4-3 and TRBJ2-3; 10 bases align to TRBD2. The CDR3 totals 17 residues. The germline CDR1 and CDR2 sequences are LGHNA and YSLEER. With V trimmed by 0 bases and J by 6 bases, 9 bases remained unmatched. The CDR3 DNA follows: TGCGCCAGCAGCCAAGATAACCTAGCGGGGGTATTTGATACGCAGTATTTT. It encodes CASSQDNLAGVFDTQYF.

The rearrangement joins TRBV7-2 to TRBJ1-1; D gene unclear. The germline CDR1 and CDR2 sequences are SGHTA and FQGNSA. The CDR3 runs to 14 residues. With 1 base removed from V and 7 bases from J, the gap between germline ends came to 13 bases. The CDR3 DNA reads as TGTGCCAGCAGCTTAGACGTGGGTCTCCGTGAAGCTTTCTTT. As protein: CASSLDVGLREAFF.

Regarding this clone: Other DNA sequences in this sample translate to the same CDR3. J is TRBJ1-4 and V is TRBV27; the D gene is possibly TRBD1 (5 bases). CDR1 and CDR2 (germline): MNHEY, SMNVEV (reference sequence). The CDR3 consists of 15 residues. V lost 3 bases and J 3 bases, leaving 11 bases between the germline ends. CDR3: CASSFTPGANEKLFF. DNA of the CDR3: TGTGCCAGCAGTTTTACTCCGGGGGCTAATGAAAAACTGTTTTTT. Combining the CDR3 with reference TRBV27 and TRBJ1-4 gives the whole variable domain EAQVTQNPRYLITVTGKKLTVTCSQNMNHEYMSWYRQDPGLGLRQIYYSMNVEVTDKGDVPEGYKVSRKEKRNFPLILESPSPNQTSLYFCASSFTPGANEKLFFGSGTQLSVL.

This clone occurred a few times. The chain employs TRBV23-1 and TRBJ1-1; possible D gene TRBD1, 6 bases. TRBV23-1 qualifies as an ORF whose function is uncertain. V dropped 1 base and J dropped 8 bases, with 14 bases sitting between them. The CDR3 is 14 amino acids. The CDR3 bases are TGCGCCAGCAGTCAATTTCGATGGACAGCCGAAGCTTTCTTT. Residues: CASSQFRWTAEAFF.